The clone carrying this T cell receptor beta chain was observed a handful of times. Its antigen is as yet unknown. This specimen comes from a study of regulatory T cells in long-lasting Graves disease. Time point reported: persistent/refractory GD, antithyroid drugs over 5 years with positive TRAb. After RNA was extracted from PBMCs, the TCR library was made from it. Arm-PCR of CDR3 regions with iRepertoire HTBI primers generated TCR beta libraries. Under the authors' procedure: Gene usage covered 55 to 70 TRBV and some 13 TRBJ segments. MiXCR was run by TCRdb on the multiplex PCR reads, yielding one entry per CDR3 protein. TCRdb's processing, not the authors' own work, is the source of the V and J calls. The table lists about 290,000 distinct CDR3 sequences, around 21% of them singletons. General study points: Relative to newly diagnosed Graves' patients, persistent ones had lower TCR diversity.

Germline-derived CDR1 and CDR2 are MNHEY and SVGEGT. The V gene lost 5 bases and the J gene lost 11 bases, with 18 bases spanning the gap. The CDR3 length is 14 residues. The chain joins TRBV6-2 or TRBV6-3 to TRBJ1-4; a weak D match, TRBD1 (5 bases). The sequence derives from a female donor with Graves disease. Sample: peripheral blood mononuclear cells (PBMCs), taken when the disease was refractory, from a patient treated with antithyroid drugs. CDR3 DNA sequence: TGTGCCAGCAGTGTTGGGACGACCCGGGAGAAACTGTTTTTT. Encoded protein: CASSVGTTREKLFF.